This entry features one T cell receptor beta chain sequence. The target antigen is unknown. This record belongs to a study of blood T cells in healthy people across ages. A second PCR, run for about 7 to 11 cycles, used a sample-barcoded 5' primer plus a J-beta primer mix. TCRdb itself ran the 5' RACE reads through MiXCR, one entry per CDR3 protein. The data show roughly 800,000 distinct CDR3 sequences, approximately 25% seen once. Trimming took 0 bases from V and 5 from J; bases not matched to a gene: 9. This CDR3 has 15 residues. From germline, CDR1 is DFQATT and CDR2 SNEGSKA (reference sequence). Findings and caveats of the study: Naive and antigen-experienced cells could not be conclusively compared, given unsorted PBMCs. Fewer expanded clones and more diversity marked long-lived versus aged donors.

Total RNA was isolated from each sample in quantities of at least 6 micrograms. The same specimen was also included in a second study, on T cells of mothers and their children. That paper notes: The study found slightly higher but non-significant overlap in related versus unrelated mother-child pairs.

The source material was blood. The TCR originated in a boy aged 5-17 years in good health. The chain links TRBV20-1 to TRBJ2-5; 7 bases align to TRBD1. The CDR3 loop reads CSARDIGTAGETQYF. The CDR3 DNA reads as TGCAGTGCTAGAGATATAGGGACAGCCGGGGAGACCCAGTACTTC.